These T cell receptor beta chains were read from a single sample in a study of control samples from healthy donors and cancer patients. This table comes from immunoSEQ multiplex PCR, and its TCRdb copy is limited to in-frame clones, with some not included. The sample includes some 120,000 clones, approximately 94% of them seen just once. The sequenced sample was blood. Source of these receptors: a man between 25 and 39 years old in good health. CDR3s include the opening cysteine and the closing phenylalanine or tryptophan. Each record gives: V gene, D gene, CDR3 length, clone size, J gene, CDR3 protein, CDR3 DNA. D genes are given only for firm matches. Not every row has a clone size; where given, it reads once, few, many or a size class.

V gene: TRBV7-9; D gene: NA; CDR3 length: 13; clone size: once; J gene: TRBJ1-6; CDR3 protein: CASSLELRTPLHF; CDR3 DNA: TGTGCCAGCAGCTTAGAACTTCGTACACCCCTCCACTTT
V gene: TRBV25-1; D gene: NA; CDR3 length: 13; clone size: NA; J gene: TRBJ1-1; CDR3 protein: CATSPGQNTEAFF; CDR3 DNA: TGTGCCACCTCCCCCGGGCAGAACACTGAAGCTTTCTTT
V gene: TRBV5-6; D gene: TRBD1; CDR3 length: 14; clone size: once; J gene: TRBJ2-1; CDR3 protein: CASSLAEGAYEQFF; CDR3 DNA: TGTGCCAGCAGCTTGGCCGAGGGGGCATATGAGCAGTTCTTC
V gene: TRBV7-8; D gene: NA; CDR3 length: 14; clone size: NA; J gene: TRBJ1-2; CDR3 protein: CASSRGTGAYGYTF; CDR3 DNA: TGTGCCAGCAGCCGCGGGACGGGAGCCTATGGCTACACCTTC
V gene: TRBV13; D gene: NA; CDR3 length: 15; clone size: NA; J gene: TRBJ2-1; CDR3 protein: CASSLRGGSYNEQFF; CDR3 DNA: TGTGCCAGCAGCCTAAGGGGGGGGTCCTACAATGAGCAGTTCTTC
V gene: TRBV7-9; D gene: NA; CDR3 length: 12; clone size: NA; J gene: TRBJ1-5; CDR3 protein: CASSLGGQPQHF; CDR3 DNA: TGTGCCAGCAGCTTAGGGGGCCAGCCCCAGCATTTT
V gene: TRBV24-1; D gene: TRBD2; CDR3 length: 16; clone size: NA; J gene: TRBJ2-5; CDR3 protein: CATSDSGLADRQTQYF; CDR3 DNA: TGTGCCACCAGTGATTCGGGACTAGCGGATCGTCAGACCCAGTACTTC
V gene: TRBV15; D gene: NA; CDR3 length: 15; clone size: NA; J gene: TRBJ1-5; CDR3 protein: CATSRVRGWNQPQHF; CDR3 DNA: TGTGCCACCAGCAGAGTCCGGGGTTGGAATCAGCCCCAGCATTTT
V gene: TRBV9; D gene: TRBD1; CDR3 length: 14; clone size: NA; J gene: TRBJ1-6; CDR3 protein: CASSVGTGVSPLHF; CDR3 DNA: TGTGCCAGCAGCGTGGGGACAGGGGTTTCACCCCTCCACTTT
V gene: TRBV5-8; D gene: NA; CDR3 length: 16; clone size: NA; J gene: TRBJ2-5; CDR3 protein: CASSLEGASGLKTQYF; CDR3 DNA: TGTGCCAGCAGCTTGGAGGGGGCTAGCGGGTTGAAGACCCAGTACTTC